The 31 T cell receptor beta chains below come from one sample, sequenced in a study of shared clonotypes between healthy human individuals (dated by TCRdb to the early 2020s). The library was produced with the immunoSEQ multiplex PCR assay. Not all clones reach the TCRdb copy of this immuneACCESS table, which keeps in-frame sequences only. Checked studies attribute under half of the gap to unresolved V genes and leave the rest unexplained. Within this sample are 600,000 to 750,000 clones, with about two thirds of them counted one time only. Roughly 1.8% of the sample is in the top ten clones. Material: memory CD4+ T cells sorted from blood. In light of the paper, this sample's cell subset or site label describes: CD45RA-negative fraction. The source is a woman aged 30 to 39 in good health.

This clone was counted only a few times. The chain has TRBV30 and TRBJ2-4; either TRBD1 or TRBD2 may supply D (8 bases each). V was cut by 2 bases and J by 9 bases, with 20 bases left in between. The germline CDR1 and CDR2 sequences are GTSNPN and SVGIG (reference sequence). The CDR3 has 15 residues. The CDR3 spells CAWSHQGAAGGIQYF. CDR3 in DNA: TGTGCCTGGAGTCACCAGGGGGCGGCGGGGGGCATTCAGTACTTC.

This chain uses TRBV28 with TRBJ2-7; D gene unclear. Germline values: CDR1 MDHEN, CDR2 SYDVKM. Deletions cut 3 bases from V and 2 bases from J, with 17 bases between. This CDR3 has 16 amino acids. CDR3 amino acids: CASSLSTGPRPYEQYF. DNA of the CDR3: TGTGCCAGCAGTTTGTCAACCGGGCCCCGGCCCTACGAGCAGTACTTC.

CDR3 nucleotides: TGTGCCAGCAGCCCCCGGATCCGCAATGAGCAGTTCTTC. It is translated as CASSPRIRNEQFF. The chain carries TRBV4-2 and TRBJ2-1, with D hard to call. This CDR3 spans 13 amino acids. From germline, CDR1 is LGHNA and CDR2 YNFKEQ. Between the trimmed V and J ends, which lost 4 bases and 6 bases, there was a span of 10 bases.

The chain uses TRBV7-9 and TRBJ1-2, with D unclear. The V and J ends lost 0 bases and 3 bases respectively, with 5 bases between them. The CDR3 has 13 residues. The germline CDR1 and CDR2 sequences are SEHNR and FQNEAQ (reference sequence). The CDR3 nucleotides are TGTGCCAGCAGCTTAGCGGATGACTATGGCTACACCTTC. Protein product: CASSLADDYGYTF.

This sequence joins TRBV4-1 and TRBJ2-1, with 9 positions matching TRBD2. V was clipped by 4 bases and J by 0 bases; unmatched bases: 7. This CDR3 contains 17 residues. Germline values: CDR1 MGHRA, CDR2 YSYEKL. This CDR3 reads CASSRFTSGSSYNEQFF. CDR3 coding DNA: TGCGCCAGCAGCCGATTCACTAGCGGGTCCTCCTACAATGAGCAGTTCTTC.

Only a few counts were recorded for this clone. The CDR3 loop reads CASSPDQNYGYTF. In nucleotides, the CDR3 is TGTGCCAGCAGCCCCGACCAGAACTATGGCTACACCTTC. J is TRBJ1-2 and V is TRBV6-4; D gene ambiguous. The CDR3 is 13 residues long. Trimming removed 6 bases from V and 2 bases from J, with 10 bases in between. CDR1 is MRHNA, CDR2 SNTAGT, per germline.

The V call is TRBV18, the J call TRBJ2-7; TRBD2 might be the D (5 bases). Germline lookup yields CDR1 KGHSH and CDR2 LQKENI. The CDR3 is 15 amino acids. V was cut by 1 base and J by 2 bases, with 12 bases left in between. The CDR3 bases are TGTGCCAGCTCACCACAATCTAGCTACGCCTACGAGCAGTACTTC. Its protein is CASSPQSSYAYEQYF.

The chain joins TRBV9 to TRBJ1-4; TRBD1 is a possible D gene (6 bases). Trimming removed 3 bases at V and 0 bases at J, with 12 bases between. In germline, CDR1 is SGDLS, CDR2 YYNGEE. The CDR3 is made up of 16 amino acids. The CDR3 protein is CASSGGHGSTNEKLFF. The CDR3 region has the DNA TGTGCCAGCAGCGGGGGACACGGATCAACTAATGAAAAACTGTTTTTT.

The CDR3: CASSISEGRGNQPQHF. The CDR3 DNA reads as TGTGCCAGTAGTATATCGGAGGGTAGAGGCAATCAGCCCCAGCATTTT. The J gene is TRBJ1-5, the V gene TRBV19; D is uncertain. The germline V gene has CDR1 LNHDA and CDR2 SQIVND (reference sequence). The V and J ends lost 2 bases and 2 bases respectively, with 13 bases between them. CDR3 length: 16 amino acids.

The chain couples TRBV4-2 to TRBJ2-3; D is uncertain. The CDR3 has 16 residues. Trimming left V 0 bases short and J 0 bases short, with 10 bases between. Looked up from germline, CDR1 is LGHNA and CDR2 is YNFKEQ. The CDR3: CASSQDRVGSTDTQYF. CDR3 nucleotides: TGTGCCAGCAGCCAAGATCGCGTCGGGAGCACAGATACGCAGTATTTT.

This clone was observed once. V usage is TRBV10-3 and J usage is TRBJ2-7, with TRBD2 matching over 10 bases. The junction had 3 bases not matched to a gene; V was cut back by 2 bases and J by 2 bases. The CDR3 is 15 amino acids. The germline V gene has CDR1 ENHRY and CDR2 SYGVKD. CDR3: CAISEGTSVPYEQYF. The CDR3 region has the DNA TGTGCCATCAGTGAGGGGACTAGCGTTCCCTACGAGCAGTACTTC.

The chain has TRBV6-5 and TRBJ1-4, with D tentatively TRBD1 (5 bases). The V gene's germline CDR1 is MNHEY and CDR2 SVGAGI. V shed 1 base and J shed 11 bases, with 8 bases lying between them. CDR3 size: 12 residues. The CDR3 loop is CASSYYGGKLFF. In DNA, the CDR3 is TGTGCCAGCAGTTACTATGGGGGGAAACTGTTTTTT.

This rearrangement joins TRBV7-8 to TRBJ2-1; D ambiguous. CDR3 length equals 14 residues. Trimming cost V 5 bases and J 3 bases, with 11 bases left between them. CDR1 SGHVS and CDR2 FQNEAQ come from the germline V gene. For the CDR3, the DNA is TGTGCCAGCAGCGAAATTAGATTCTACAATGAGCAGTTCTTC. The encoded protein is CASSEIRFYNEQFF.

The rearrangement joins TRBV7-6 to TRBJ1-4; the match to TRBD1 covers 9 bases. J was trimmed by 8 bases and V by 4 bases; bases with no gene match: 11. Germline V lookup: CDR1 SGHVS, CDR2 FNYEAQ. The CDR3 totals 16 residues. The CDR3 sequence: CASSSGGRDREEKLFF. CDR3 bases: TGTGCCAGCAGCTCCGGCGGCCGGGACAGGGAAGAAAAACTGTTTTTT.

This chain connects TRBV7-8 to TRBJ2-7; D unresolved. Germline-derived CDR1 and CDR2 are SGHVS and FQNEAQ. V was cut by 0 bases and J by 7 bases, with 7 bases left in between. The CDR3 is 12 amino acids. The CDR3 nucleotides are TGTGCCAGCAGCTTAGCGCAGAAAGAGCAGTACTTC. Residues: CASSLAQKEQYF.

J is TRBJ2-7 and V is TRBV30, with a tentative D call TRBD2 (5 bases). This CDR3 comprises 13 residues. Trimming took off 5 bases at V and 0 bases at J, with 11 bases between the two ends. Germline-derived CDR1 and CDR2 are GTSNPN and SVGIG (reference sequence). The CDR3 spells CAWAPGSSYEQYF. The CDR3 nucleotides read TGTGCCTGGGCCCCGGGGAGCTCCTACGAGCAGTACTTC.

The gene calls are TRBV4-1 and TRBJ2-1; D is unclear. V was clipped by 1 base and J by 2 bases, with 15 bases between them. This CDR3 region has 17 residues. The germline V gene encodes CDR1 MGHRA and CDR2 YSYEKL. The CDR3 sequence is CASSQVMAGHPYNEQFF. The CDR3 DNA is TGCGCCAGCAGCCAAGTGATGGCCGGCCATCCCTACAATGAGCAGTTCTTC.

The chain combines TRBV28 with TRBJ2-4; TRBD1 matches at 7 bases. J gave up 0 bases and V 4 bases, and 6 bases lay outside the gene matches. The CDR3 length is 16 residues. Germline-derived CDR1 and CDR2 are MDHEN and SYDVKM. This CDR3 reads CASSSGQSLAKNIQYF. CDR3 nucleotides: TGTGCCAGCAGTTCGGGACAGTCGCTAGCCAAAAACATTCAGTACTTC.

The chain combines TRBV5-8 with TRBJ2-3; 10 bases are shared with TRBD2. The CDR3 runs 15 residues. The junction had 8 bases not matched to a gene; V was cut back by 2 bases and J by 8 bases. Looked up from germline, CDR1 is SGHTS and CDR2 is YDEGEE. CDR3 nucleotides: TGTGCCAGCAGCTTCCGACTAGCGGGTTTCGGTACGCAGTATTTT. Amino acid sequence: CASSFRLAGFGTQYF.

About this clone itself: Other DNA sequences of this sample code for an identical CDR3. This sequence joins TRBV2 and TRBJ1-2; 7 nucleotides line up with TRBD1. Unmatched junction bases numbered 2, after V lost 2 bases and J lost 2 bases. Looked up from germline, CDR1 is SNHLY and CDR2 is FYNNEI. This CDR3 has 14 residues. CDR3: CASSERGPNYGYTF. CDR3 coding DNA: TGTGCCAGCAGTGAAAGGGGGCCGAACTATGGCTACACCTTC.

V and J are TRBV7-9 and TRBJ1-1; D is undetermined. Germline V CDR1 and CDR2: SEHNR, FQNEAQ (reference sequence). CDR3 length: 13 amino acids. V was shortened by 7 bases and J by 4 bases, with 13 bases between the two germline ends. The CDR3 loop is CASIQASGTEAFF. The CDR3 DNA sequence: TGTGCCAGCATCCAGGCATCGGGCACTGAAGCTTTCTTT.

This clone was recorded once. DNA for the CDR3: TGTGCCAGCGAGGGACAGGGGTATGGCTACACCTTC. Translated: CASEGQGYGYTF. This chain joins TRBV6-1 and TRBJ1-2; 10 bases are a match to TRBD1. Germline loops: CDR1 MNHNS, CDR2 SASEGT. V lost 8 bases, J lost 5 bases, and 2 bases stayed unmatched. CDR3 size: 12 residues.

The V call is TRBV5-1, the J call TRBJ1-2; TRBD1 is a possible D gene (6 bases). Germline V gives CDR1 SGHRS, CDR2 YFSETQ. V gave up 0 bases and J gave up 3 bases, with 12 bases separating them. The CDR3 is made up of 15 amino acids. CDR3 nucleotides: TGCGCCAGCAGCTTGGATGTAGGGGGGGACTATGGCTACACCTTC. As protein: CASSLDVGGDYGYTF.

The V call is TRBV2, the J call TRBJ2-2, with TRBD2 matching 12 bases. The length of the CDR3 is 15 residues. CDR1 is SNHLY, CDR2 FYNNEI, per germline. V shed 6 bases, J shed 5 bases, and the junction held 4 bases outside the gene matches. CDR3 region: CASSAGTSGTGELFF. The CDR3 DNA reads as TGTGCCAGCAGCGCCGGGACTAGCGGGACCGGGGAGCTGTTTTTT.

The chain employs TRBV19 and TRBJ1-5; D may be TRBD1 (5 bases). This CDR3 has 16 amino acids. Trimming stripped 7 bases from V and 0 bases from J, with 16 bases between. CDR1 and CDR2 (germline): LNHDA, SQIVND (reference sequence). The CDR3 loop reads CASTKGWVNSNQPQHF. The CDR3 coding sequence is TGTGCCAGTACCAAGGGGTGGGTCAATAGCAATCAGCCCCAGCATTTT.

Turning to this clone: Since a much larger clone is just one base distant, this may be a read error. This chain joins TRBV6-5 and TRBJ1-2; 8 bases are shared with TRBD1. Trimming took 6 bases from V and 3 from J; bases not matched to a gene: 3. CDR1 and CDR2 from the germline V gene are MNHEY and SVGAGI. The CDR3 is made up of 13 amino acids. CDR3 residues: CASRPTGDYGYTF. The CDR3 DNA follows: TGTGCCAGCAGACCGACAGGGGACTATGGCTACACCTTC.

CDR3 in DNA: TGTGCCAGCAGCTTAGGGAGATGGGATCCCTCAGGAGATACGCAGTATTTT. Its protein is CASSLGRWDPSGDTQYF. The rearrangement uses TRBV7-8 and TRBJ2-3; no firm D call. Trimming pared 1 base from V and 5 bases from J, leaving 19 bases between. There are 17 residues in the CDR3. Germline CDR1 and CDR2: SGHVS and FQNEAQ.

This rearrangement joins TRBV27 to TRBJ2-7, with 13 nucleotides matching TRBD2. Germline V gene sequence: CDR1 MNHEY, CDR2 SMNVEV (reference sequence). V trimming: 6 bases; J trimming: 5 bases; junction bases outside the gene matches: 19. The CDR3 sequence is 19 residues long. CDR3 DNA sequence: TGTGCCAGCAGCGGACAGGGAAAAGGACTAGCGGGAGTTTTCCACGAGCAGTACTTC. It encodes CASSGQGKGLAGVFHEQYF.

V usage is TRBV7-8 and J usage is TRBJ2-7, with D hard to call. The V and J ends lost 0 bases and 0 bases respectively, with 9 bases between them. This CDR3 comprises 15 residues. Per the germline V gene, CDR1 is SGHVS and CDR2 is FQNEAQ. CDR3 nucleotides: TGTGCCAGCAGCTTAGCGCCGACCAGCTCCTACGAGCAGTACTTC. This sequence encodes CASSLAPTSSYEQYF.

On this clone: A single base separates this from a much larger clone, so it may be a read error. The chain recombines TRBV16 with TRBJ2-5; D is unresolved. The germline V gene has CDR1 KGHSY and CDR2 FQNENV. The V and J ends lost 5 bases and 1 base respectively, with 2 bases between them. CDR3 length: 11 residues. CDR3 in amino acids: CASSSQETQYF. The CDR3 DNA reads TGTGCCAGCAGCTCCCAAGAGACCCAGTACTTC. Full variable domain (remainder filled in from reference TRBV16 and TRBJ2-5): GEEVAQTPKHLVRGEGQKAKLYCAPIKGHSYVFWYQQVLKNEFKFLISFQNENVFDETGMPKERFSAKCLPNSPCSLEIQATKLEDSAVYFCASSSQETQYFGPGTRLLVL.

The V gene is TRBV15, the J gene TRBJ2-7; 11 bases map to TRBD1. Germline CDR1 is LNHNV and CDR2 is YYDKDF (reference sequence). The CDR3 contains 15 residues. V was pared by 3 bases and J by 3 bases, with 4 bases of the junction left unmatched. Here the CDR3 DNA reads TGTGCCACCAGCAGGGAGGGACAGGGGGTCTACGAGCAGTACTTC. The encoded protein is CATSREGQGVYEQYF.